This T cell receptor (beta chain) was captured in a study of chemoradiotherapy in HPV16-positive cancers. Study in general: Functional T-cell assays on a couple of HPV16-positive patients' cells defined candidate HPV-specific clones and common TCR motifs. Points from the study as a whole: Better recurrence-free survival went with HPV-responsive T-cell expansion in HPV16-positive patients.

Measured with immunoSEQ multiplex PCR; TCRdb has only the in-frame clones, and not every one. There are about 20,000 clones in the sample; just under 75% occur only once, and roughly 2.6% lies in the top ten. The CDR3 runs 15 residues. For this clone: Its antigen is still unknown.

The sample here was taken from a patient who underwent chemoradiotherapy. This TCR came from a human donor with HPV-associated anogenital cancer. This chain uses TRBV12-1 with TRBJ1-1. TRBV12-1 represents a pseudogene. The CDR3 protein is CASSSYGVLNTEAFF. The CDR3 coding sequence is TGTGCCAGCAGCTCTTATGGGGTGTTGAACACTGAAGCTTTCTTT.